Many counts were recorded for the clone carrying this T cell receptor (beta chain). The antigen is unknown. TCRdb analysed the 5' RACE reads with MiXCR anew, one entry per CDR3 protein. Of about 160,000 distinct CDR3 sequences in the sample, almost 7% are singletons; the top ten hold approximately 2.5%. The source of the sample is a study of T cells after yellow fever vaccination. Whole-study findings and limits: The study re-detected most primary-vaccination clones after the booster (about 95% CD4, roughly 90% CD8). The secondary T-cell response peaked on day 5, not day 15, but was weaker.

Trimming pared 5 bases from V and 4 bases from J, leaving 10 bases between. From germline, CDR1 is SEHNR and CDR2 FQNEAQ (reference sequence). CDR3 length: 13 amino acids. The rearrangement links TRBV7-9 to TRBJ2-3; D remains ambiguous. The specimen was CD4+ T cells sorted from PBMCs, collected about 5 days after the first yellow fever vaccination. The TCR sequence derives from a man aged 18 to 29 who received the YFV17D yellow fever vaccine. The CDR3 nucleotides read TGTGCCAGCAGCCGAGGAGAGCCAGATACGCAGTATTTT. It yields the protein CASSRGEPDTQYF. Supplemented by reference TRBV7-9 and TRBJ2-3, the full variable domain reads DTGVSQNPRHKITKRGQNVTFRCDPISEHNRLYWYRQTLGQGPEFLTYFQNEAQLEKSRLLSDRFSAERPKGSFSTLEIQRTEQGDSAMYLCASSRGEPDTQYFGPGTRLTVL.